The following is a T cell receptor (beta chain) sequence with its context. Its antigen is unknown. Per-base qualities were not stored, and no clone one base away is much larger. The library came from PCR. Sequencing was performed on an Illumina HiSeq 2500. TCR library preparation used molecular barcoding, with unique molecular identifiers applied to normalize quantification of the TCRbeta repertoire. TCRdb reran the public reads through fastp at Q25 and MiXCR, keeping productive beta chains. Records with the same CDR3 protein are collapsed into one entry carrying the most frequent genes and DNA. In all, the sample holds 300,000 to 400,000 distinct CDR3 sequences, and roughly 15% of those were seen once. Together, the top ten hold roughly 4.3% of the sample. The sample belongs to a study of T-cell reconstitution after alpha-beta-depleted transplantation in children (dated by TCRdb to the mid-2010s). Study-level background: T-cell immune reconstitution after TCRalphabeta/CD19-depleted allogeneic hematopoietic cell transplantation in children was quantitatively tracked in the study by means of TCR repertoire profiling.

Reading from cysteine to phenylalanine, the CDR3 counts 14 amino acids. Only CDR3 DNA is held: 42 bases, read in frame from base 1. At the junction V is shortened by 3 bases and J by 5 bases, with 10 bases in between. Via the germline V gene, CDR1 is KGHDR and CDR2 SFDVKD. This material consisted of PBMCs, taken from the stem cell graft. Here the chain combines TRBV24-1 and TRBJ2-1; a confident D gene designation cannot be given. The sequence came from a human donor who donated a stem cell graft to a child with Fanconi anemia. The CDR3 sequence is CATSDERSNNEQFF. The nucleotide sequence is TGTGCCACCAGTGATGAAAGGTCTAACAATGAGCAGTTCTTC.